This T cell receptor (beta chain) was captured in a study of T cell responses to AZD1222 COVID-19 vaccine. Study-level background: Some second doses came at about 4 weeks and others at about 12 weeks; these were pooled.

Findings of the study overall: Donors, mostly white British, included more females; clonal diversity was possibly underestimated. All repertoire sampling was performed exclusively after the peak T cell response. Of the AZD1222 recipients, only 5 to 7 were seropositive at baseline.

The assay was immunoSEQ multiplex PCR, and TCRdb's table has in-frame clones only and misses some. The table lists about 180,000 clones, more than 80% of them singletons. Comments on this clone: The antigen is unknown.

Per the germline V gene, CDR1 is SGHAT and CDR2 is FQNNGV. This CDR3 spans 15 amino acids. Deletions cut 6 bases from V and 0 bases from J, with 15 bases between. The sequence was collected from an adult in good health. The sequencing used peripheral blood, collected on day 0 of AZD1222 vaccination. The V call is TRBV11-2, the J call TRBJ2-7; weak D call: TRBD1 (5 bases). Here the CDR3 DNA reads TGTGCCAGCAGTCAATCCGACAGTTTCTCCTACGAGCAGTACTTC. Protein sequence: CASSQSDSFSYEQYF. Variable domain in full (rest from reference TRBV11-2 and TRBJ2-7): EAGVAQSPRYKIIEKRQSVAFWCNPISGHATLYWYQQILGQGPKLLIQFQNNGVVDDSQLPKDRFSAERLKGVDSTLKIQPAKLEDSAVYLCASSQSDSFSYEQYFGPGTRLTVT.